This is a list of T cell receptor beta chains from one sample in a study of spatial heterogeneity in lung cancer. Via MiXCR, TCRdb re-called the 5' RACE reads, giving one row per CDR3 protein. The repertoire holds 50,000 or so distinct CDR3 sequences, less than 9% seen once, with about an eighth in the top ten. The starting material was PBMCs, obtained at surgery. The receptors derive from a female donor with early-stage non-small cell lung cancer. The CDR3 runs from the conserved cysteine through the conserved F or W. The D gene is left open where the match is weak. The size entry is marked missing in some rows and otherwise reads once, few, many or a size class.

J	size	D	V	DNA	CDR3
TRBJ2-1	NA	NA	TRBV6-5	TGTGCCAGCTCTAGAGGGAGCCAAAATGAGCAGTTCTTC	CASSRGSQNEQFF
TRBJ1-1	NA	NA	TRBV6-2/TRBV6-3	TGTGCCAGCAGTCCCCATCGACAGCAGAACACTGAAGCTTTCTTT	CASSPHRQQNTEAFF
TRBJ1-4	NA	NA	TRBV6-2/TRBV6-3	TGTGCCAGCAGTTCAACAGGTCTACGACTCGCAAATGAAAAACTGTTTTTT	CASSSTGLRLANEKLFF
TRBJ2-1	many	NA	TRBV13	TGTGCCAGCAGCTTATTGCTAACCCCCCAGTTCTTC	CASSLLLTPQFF
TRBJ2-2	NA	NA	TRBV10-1	TGCGCCAGCAGTCCACAGGGTCGCACCGGGGAGCTGTTTTTT	CASSPQGRTGELFF
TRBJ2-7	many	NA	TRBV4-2	TGTGCCAGCAGCCAAGAGGGCTACGAGCAGTACTTC	CASSQEGYEQYF
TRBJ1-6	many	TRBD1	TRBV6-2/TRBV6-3	TGTGCCAGCAGTCGGACAGGGGTCGGGGGACCCCTCCACTTT	CASSRTGVGGPLHF
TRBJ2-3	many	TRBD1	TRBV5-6	TGTGCCAGCAGTCACCGGGACAGGGCGATGTATACGCAGTATTTT	CASSHRDRAMYTQYF
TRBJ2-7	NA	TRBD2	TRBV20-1	TGCAGTGCTAGGGGGAGGGGCCAGTACTACGAGCAGTACTTC	CSARGRGQYYEQYF
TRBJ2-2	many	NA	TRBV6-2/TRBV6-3	TGTGCCAGCAAACGGGTCAACACCGGGGAGCTGTTTTTT	CASKRVNTGELFF
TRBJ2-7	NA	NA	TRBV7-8	TGTGGCAGCAGCTTAGCTGGGTACTCCTACGAGCAGTACTTC	CGSSLAGYSYEQYF
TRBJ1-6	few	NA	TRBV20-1	TGCAGTGCTAGAGATAGGAGGGGCTCGGGAAATTCACCCCTCCACTTT	CSARDRRGSGNSPLHF
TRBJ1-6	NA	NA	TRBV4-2	TGTGCCAGCCGCCCCGGGGGGGGGGTGGTTTCACCCCTCCACTTT	CASRPGGGVVSPLHF
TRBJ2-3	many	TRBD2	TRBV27	TGTGCCAGCAGGAGCGGGGGGGCCGGTACAGATACGCAGTATTTT	CASRSGGAGTDTQYF
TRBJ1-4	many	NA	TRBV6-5	TGTGCCAGCAGCATCCAGAGGTCTAATGAAAAACTGTTTTTT	CASSIQRSNEKLFF
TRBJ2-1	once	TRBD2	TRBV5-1	TGCGCCAGCAGCTTTATTAGCGGGGGGGCTGATGAGCAGTTCTTC	CASSFISGGADEQFF
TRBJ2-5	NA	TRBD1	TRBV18	TGTGCCAGCTCACTGACCAGAGACAGGGGGCTAGAGACCCAGTACTTC	CASSLTRDRGLETQYF
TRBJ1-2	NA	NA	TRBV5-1	TGCGCCAGCAGCTTGGATGAACAGGGCGGCGATAACTATGGCTACACCTTC	CASSLDEQGGDNYGYTF
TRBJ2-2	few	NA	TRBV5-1	TGCGCCAGCAGCTTGCCGGGCACCGGGGAGCTGTTTTTT	CASSLPGTGELFF
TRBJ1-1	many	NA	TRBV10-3	TGTGCCATCAGACAGGGAGATACTGAAGCTTTCTTT	CAIRQGDTEAFF
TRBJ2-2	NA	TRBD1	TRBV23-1	TGCGCCAGCAGTCCACAGGGGACGGACGGGGAGCTGTTTTTT	CASSPQGTDGELFF
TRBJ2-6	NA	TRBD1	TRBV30	TGTGCCTGGAGCGGACAGGGAAGCTCTGGGGCCAACGTCCTGACTTTC	CAWSGQGSSGANVLTF
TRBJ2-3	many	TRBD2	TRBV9	TGTGCCAGCAGCGTAGAGGGGAGGGAGATAGATACGCAGTATTTT	CASSVEGREIDTQYF
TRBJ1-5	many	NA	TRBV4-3	TGCGCCAGCAGCCAAGAAACAGCTGGCAATCAGCCCCAGCATTTT	CASSQETAGNQPQHF
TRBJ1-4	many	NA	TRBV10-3	TGTGCCATCAGTGAGCCTACAACAGCGGTACGGGAAAAACTGTTTTTT	CAISEPTTAVREKLFF
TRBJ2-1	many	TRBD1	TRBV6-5	TGTGCCAGCGCGAGGGGGCTTCCACCCGAGCAGTTCTTC	CASARGLPPEQFF
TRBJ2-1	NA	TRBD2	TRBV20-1	TGCAGTGCTAGTGGTAGCGGGGGGACCTACAATGAGCAGTTCTTC	CSASGSGGTYNEQFF
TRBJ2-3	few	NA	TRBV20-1	TGCAGTGCTACGCCGGTAACAGATACGCAGTATTTT	CSATPVTDTQYF
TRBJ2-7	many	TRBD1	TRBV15	TGTGCCACCAGCAGGGACACAGGGGGTTTCTCCTACGAGCAGTACTTC	CATSRDTGGFSYEQYF
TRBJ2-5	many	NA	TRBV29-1	TGCAGCGCCTCTCCGGGACGCCCAGGGGAGACCCAGTACTTC	CSASPGRPGETQYF
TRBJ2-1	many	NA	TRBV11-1	TGTGCCAGCAGCTTAGTGGTCGCCTACGTATTCGATGAGCAGTTCTTC	CASSLVVAYVFDEQFF
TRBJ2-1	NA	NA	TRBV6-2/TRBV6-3	TGTGCCAGCAGTTACGGGGTAAATGAGCAGTTCTTC	CASSYGVNEQFF
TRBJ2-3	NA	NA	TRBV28	TGTGCCAGCAGTTTAACGCCAGGGGGGCCGGGTACGCAGTATTTT	CASSLTPGGPGTQYF
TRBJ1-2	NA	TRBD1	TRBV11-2	TGTGCCAGCAGCTTGACAGGGGACTATGGCTACACCTTC	CASSLTGDYGYTF